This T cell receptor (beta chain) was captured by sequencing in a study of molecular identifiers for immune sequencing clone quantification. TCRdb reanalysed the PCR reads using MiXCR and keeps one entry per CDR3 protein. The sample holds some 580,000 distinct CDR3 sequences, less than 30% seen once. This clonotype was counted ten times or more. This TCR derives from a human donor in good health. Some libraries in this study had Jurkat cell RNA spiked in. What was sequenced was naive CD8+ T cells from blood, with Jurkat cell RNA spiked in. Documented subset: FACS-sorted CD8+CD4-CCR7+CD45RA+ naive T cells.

CDR3 DNA sequence: TGCGCCAGCAGCCAAGACAATGGGGCCAACGTCCTGACTTTC. This sequence encodes CASSQDNGANVLTF. This chain uses TRBV4-3 with TRBJ2-6; D remains ambiguous. The CDR3 consists of 14 residues. The ends were cut back, 0 bases at V and 3 bases at J, with 3 bases in the middle. Germline lookup yields CDR1 LGHNA and CDR2 YSLEER.